This T cell receptor (beta chain) was sequenced during a study of shared clonotypes between healthy human individuals. Study results and caveats: The authors expected sequencing depth to affect clonotype sharing among donors.

Concerning this clone itself: Its antigen is as yet unknown.

CDR1 is MDHEN, CDR2 SYDVKM, per germline. The V and J ends lost 5 bases and 0 bases respectively, with 8 bases between them. The CDR3 has 14 residues. The table came from immunoSEQ multiplex PCR; TCRdb's copy has only in-frame clones and leaves some out. Seen here are more than 1,200,000 clones, approximately 98.5% observed once, and the top ten hold over 0.3%. The sequence derives from a man aged 30-40 years in good health. The chain carries TRBV28 and TRBJ1-3; no firm D call. Sequenced: naive CD4+ T cells sorted from blood. Subset reported: CD45RA+ positively selected. CDR3 protein: CASSSWASGNTIYF. The CDR3 DNA sequence: TGTGCCAGCAGTAGCTGGGCCTCTGGAAACACCATATATTTT. Full variable domain (remainder filled in from reference TRBV28 and TRBJ1-3): DVKVTQSSRYLVKRTGEKVFLECVQDMDHENMFWYRQDPGLGLRLIYFSYDVKMKEKGDIPEGYSVSREKKERFSLILESASTNQTSMYLCASSSWASGNTIYFGEGSWLTVV.